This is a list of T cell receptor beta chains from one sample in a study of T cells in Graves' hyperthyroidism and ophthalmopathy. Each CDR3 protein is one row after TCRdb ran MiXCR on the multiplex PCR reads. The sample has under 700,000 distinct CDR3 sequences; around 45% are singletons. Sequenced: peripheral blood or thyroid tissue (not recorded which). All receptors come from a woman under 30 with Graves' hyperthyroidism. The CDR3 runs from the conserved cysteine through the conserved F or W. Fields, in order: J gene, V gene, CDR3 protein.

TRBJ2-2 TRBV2 CASTKRVNTGELFF
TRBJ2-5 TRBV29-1 CSLSGLQGSQETQYF
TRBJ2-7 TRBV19 CASSILSGTRAHEQYF
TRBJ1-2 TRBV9 CASSAAAEAYGYTF
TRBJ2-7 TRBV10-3 CAISARDSGSVEVQYF
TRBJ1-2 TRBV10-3 CAITGDRGSKGYGYTF
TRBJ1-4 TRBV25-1 CASSNRQGSDPEKLFF
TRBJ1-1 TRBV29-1 CSPGQGGWDTEAFF
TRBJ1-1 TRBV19 CASSKQGQSTEAFF
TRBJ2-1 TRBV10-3 CAISETTEQFF
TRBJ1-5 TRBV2 CASSDESFVGRGPGNQPQHF
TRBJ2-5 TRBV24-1 CATSGTGGDGTQYF
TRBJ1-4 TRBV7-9 CASRGSGTAQVPTNEKLFF
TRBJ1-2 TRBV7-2 CASSERVGYTF
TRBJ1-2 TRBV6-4 CASRTGIPGYTF
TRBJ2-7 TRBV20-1 CSAPRAGSYEQYF
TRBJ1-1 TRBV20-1 CSAPTGSTEAFF
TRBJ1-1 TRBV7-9 CASSRAWGRTEAFF
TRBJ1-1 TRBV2 CASSVMGGTEAFF
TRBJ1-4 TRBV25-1 CASSRDGATNEKLFF
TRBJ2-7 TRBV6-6 CASSGTGGGYEQYF
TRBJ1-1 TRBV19 CASSIQGVGTEAFF
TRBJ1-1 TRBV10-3 CAISGTGSTEAFF
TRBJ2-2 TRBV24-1 CATSDRGQGRTGELFF
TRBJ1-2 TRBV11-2 CARDQGANYGYTF
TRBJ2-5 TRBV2 CASLIARGMQETQYF
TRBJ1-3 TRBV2 CASRPGSGNTIYF
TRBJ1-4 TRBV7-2 CASSLGIEKLFF
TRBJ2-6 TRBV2 CASSAVYNRLSGANVLTF
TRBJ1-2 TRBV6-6 CASSYGPGYGYTF
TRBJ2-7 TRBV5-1 CASSLNLTPDEQYF
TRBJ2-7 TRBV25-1 CASSDPSTSQGASEQYF
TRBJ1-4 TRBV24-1 CATSDPRTGFGEKLFF
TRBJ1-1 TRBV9 CASSVARNMNTEAFF
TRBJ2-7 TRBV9 CASSTASGKTYEQYF
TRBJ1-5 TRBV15 CATSRGDGQPQHF
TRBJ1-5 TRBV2 CASSLMGRGNQPQHF
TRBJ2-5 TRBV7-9 CASSLKREGWFF
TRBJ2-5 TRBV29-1 CSAGTSQETQYF
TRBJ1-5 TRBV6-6 CASSQQRGDNQPQHF
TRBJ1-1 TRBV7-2 CASSYRGGTEAFF
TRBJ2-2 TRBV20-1 CSATGTSGRAHTGELFF
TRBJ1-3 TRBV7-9 CASSLGPLGSLSGNTIYF
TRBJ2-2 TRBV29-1 CSVDHSGGTGELFF
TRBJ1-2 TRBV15 CATSRGTVSYGYTF
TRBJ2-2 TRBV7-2 CASSPGGLAGIGELFF
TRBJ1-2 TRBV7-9 CASSPSPVQDGYTF
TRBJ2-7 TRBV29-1 CSVAGGSYEQYF
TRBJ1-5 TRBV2 CASSGGGRPQHF
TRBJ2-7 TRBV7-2 CASSQIASSSYEQYF
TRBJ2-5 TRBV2 CASSEVTRNFQTQYF
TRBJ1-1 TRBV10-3 CASWDRVSEAFF
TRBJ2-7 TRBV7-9 CASSLSVAGTDYEQYF
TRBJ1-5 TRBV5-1 CASSSEDRDPQPQHF